Each of the 22 T cell receptor beta chains below was sequenced from the same sample in a study of blood T cell repertoires in COVID-19. TCRdb's table, derived via immunoSEQ multiplex PCR, lists solely in-frame clones and lacks some. Altogether around 260,000 clones are present, around four fifths being singletons, with the ten largest covering 8.5% to 9.5%. The sample consisted of peripheral blood. The origin of the receptors is a woman aged 45-65 years who had recovered from COVID-19.

This chain connects TRBV2 to TRBJ1-6; D is possibly TRBD1 (5 bases). Germline CDR1 reads SNHLY; CDR2 reads FYNNEI. The CDR3 is made up of 15 amino acids. V gave up 6 bases and J gave up 5 bases, with 14 bases separating them. The CDR3 reads CASSIEGVNNSPLHF. In DNA, the CDR3 is TGTGCCAGCAGCATCGAAGGGGTAAATAATTCACCCCTCCACTTT.

This clone is a singleton in its sample. The chain employs TRBV5-1 and TRBJ2-7; 10 positions agree with TRBD1. V was pared by 5 bases and J by 6 bases, with 2 bases of the junction left unmatched. The germline V gene has CDR1 SGHRS and CDR2 YFSETQ. The CDR3 has 12 amino acids. CDR3 region: CASSWTGGEQYF. The CDR3 coding sequence is TGCGCCAGCAGTTGGACAGGGGGCGAGCAGTACTTC.

The chain employs TRBV18 and TRBJ1-3, with 9 nucleotides matching TRBD1. CDR3 size: 15 residues. V shed 4 bases and J 2 bases; nucleotides not matched to a gene: 3. CDR1 is KGHSH, CDR2 LQKENI, per germline. DNA of the CDR3: TGTGCCAGCTCACGCACAGGGGGCGCTGGAAACACCATATATTTT. This translates into CASSRTGGAGNTIYF.

V and J are TRBV19 and TRBJ2-3; the D is unclear. The CDR3 runs to 12 residues. Germline CDR1 LNHDA, CDR2 SQIVND (reference sequence). Trimming removed 4 bases at V and 8 bases at J, with 10 bases between. The DNA of the CDR3 is TGTGCCAGTAGTACAGCTAGGTCTACGCAGTATTTT. Translating gives CASSTARSTQYF.

CDR3 region: CASSTLAGASSYEQYF. In DNA form, the CDR3 reads TGTGCCAGTAGTACCCTAGCGGGAGCCTCCTCCTACGAGCAGTACTTC. The chain uses TRBV19 and TRBJ2-7; TRBD2 matches at 10 bases. The CDR3 length is 16 residues. The germline V gene has CDR1 LNHDA and CDR2 SQIVND (reference sequence). The V gene end was trimmed by 4 bases and the J gene end by 0 bases; junction bases not matched to a gene: 6.

The chain couples TRBV6-5 to TRBJ2-7, with D perhaps TRBD1 (5 bases). The CDR3 is made up of 14 amino acids. V lost 0 bases and J 3 bases, leaving 9 bases between the germline ends. Germline CDR1 MNHEY, CDR2 SVGAGI. CDR3: CASSYSGLRYEQYF. The DNA of the CDR3 is TGTGCCAGCAGTTACTCGGGGCTACGCTACGAGCAGTACTTC.

This rearrangement joins TRBV5-1 to TRBJ1-2, with 7 bases aligning to TRBD1. This CDR3 region has 12 residues. CDR1 is SGHRS and CDR2 is YFSETQ in the germline V gene. V was pared by 5 bases and J by 4 bases, with 2 bases of the junction left unmatched. The CDR3 region has the DNA TGCGCCAGCAGTCAGGGGGGCTATGGCTACACCTTC. Translated, it gives CASSQGGYGYTF.

As regards this clone: Relative to the germline gene, one junction end is altered; a read error may explain this. The chain joins TRBV3-1 (or the pseudogene TRBV3-2) to TRBJ2-3; TRBD2 matches 10 bases. Germline V gene data show CDR1 as LGHDT and CDR2 as YNNKEL (reference sequence). The CDR3 is 17 amino acids. The CDR3 region has the DNA TGTGCCAGCAGTCAAGAGATAACTAGCGGGATGCCAGATACGCAGTATTTT. It encodes CASSQEITSGMPDTQYF.

This sequence joins TRBV19 and TRBJ1-6, with D possibly matching TRBD1 (6 bases). The CDR3 consists of 14 residues. Germline V gene lookup returns CDR1 LNHDA and CDR2 SQIVND (reference sequence). V was pared by 4 bases and J by 4 bases, with 8 bases between. For the CDR3, the DNA is TGTGCCAGTAGTAACAGGGCTTATAATTCACCCCTCCACTTT. Protein: CASSNRAYNSPLHF.

The V gene is TRBV19, the J gene TRBJ1-5, with TRBD1 as a possible D gene (5 bases). This CDR3 has 14 amino acids. V was trimmed by 10 bases and J by 4 bases, leaving 17 bases between them. CDR1 is LNHDA and CDR2 is SQIVND in the germline V gene (reference sequence). Here the CDR3 DNA reads TGTGCCACCAAACGGGAGGGGAATAATCAGCCCCAGCATTTT. This translates into CATKREGNNQPQHF. The whole variable domain, remainder taken from reference TRBV19 and TRBJ1-5, is DGGITQSPKYLFRKEGQNVTLSCEQNLNHDAMYWYRQDPGQGLRLIYYSQIVNDFQKGDIAEGYSVSREKKESFPLTVTSAQKNPTAFYLCATKREGNNQPQHFGDGTRLSIL.

By its share, this clone is medium-sized. The chain employs TRBV3-1 (or the pseudogene TRBV3-2) and TRBJ1-2, with no clear D. The germline gives CDR1 LGHDT, CDR2 YNNKEL (reference sequence). The CDR3 spans 15 residues. V lost 1 base to trimming and J lost 4 bases, with 13 bases between them. CDR3 sequence (DNA): TGTGCCAGCAGCCAAGGCCACGGAGACTCCTATGGCTACACCTTC. Protein: CASSQGHGDSYGYTF.

The chain joins TRBV7-8 to TRBJ2-2; D not resolved. CDR3 length: 15 amino acids. Germline V gene sequence: CDR1 SGHVS, CDR2 FQNEAQ. V was cut by 1 base and J by 1 base, with 7 bases left in between. The CDR3 DNA follows: TGTGCCAGCAGCTTAGGGTACGGGAACACCGGGGAGCTGTTTTTT. The encoded protein is CASSLGYGNTGELFF.

This chain links TRBV7-9 with TRBJ1-5, with TRBD1 matching 9 bases. In germline, CDR1 is SEHNR, CDR2 FQNEAQ (reference sequence). The J segment lost 2 bases and the V segment lost 0 bases, leaving 2 bases of the junction unmatched. This CDR3 is 16 amino acids long. The CDR3 here is CASSLATGGGNQPQHF. CDR3 in DNA: TGTGCCAGCAGCTTAGCGACAGGGGGAGGCAATCAGCCCCAGCATTTT.

The chain employs TRBV7-9 and TRBJ1-5; 7 positions match TRBD1. The CDR3 is 14 amino acids. Germline-derived CDR1 and CDR2 are SEHNR and FQNEAQ (reference sequence). Trimming cost V 5 bases and J 5 bases; bases outside gene matches: 6. CDR3 amino acids: CASSPDREYQPQHF. The CDR3 DNA reads as TGTGCCAGCAGCCCCGACAGGGAGTATCAGCCCCAGCATTTT. Using reference TRBV7-9 and TRBJ1-5 for the parts outside the CDR3, the full variable domain is DTGVSQNPRHKITKRGQNVTFRCDPISEHNRLYWYRQTLGQGPEFLTYFQNEAQLEKSRLLSDRFSAERPKGSFSTLEIQRTEQGDSAMYLCASSPDREYQPQHFGDGTRLSIL.

The V call is TRBV28, the J call TRBJ2-2, with D maybe TRBD1 (5 bases). Per the germline V gene, CDR1 is MDHEN and CDR2 is SYDVKM. Trimming removed 4 bases from V and 1 base from J, with 7 bases in between. This CDR3 contains 14 residues. The CDR3 DNA follows: TGTGCCAGCAGTTCAACAGGGAACACCGGGGAGCTGTTTTTT. Its translation is CASSSTGNTGELFF.

The V call is TRBV21-1, the J call TRBJ2-5; the table's D call, TRBD1, was not checked against the DNA. TRBV21-1 is an annotated pseudogene. The CDR3 spans 15 residues. The CDR3 sequence is CASSKARQLQETQYF. Written as DNA, the CDR3 is TGTGCCAGCAGCAAAGCGCGACAGCTTCAAGAGACCCAGTACTTC.

A single count supports this clone. The V and J genes are TRBV19 and TRBJ2-5; possible D gene TRBD2, 6 bases. Looked up from germline, CDR1 is LNHDA and CDR2 is SQIVND (reference sequence). The V gene lost 8 bases and the J gene lost 4 bases, with 17 bases spanning the gap. The CDR3 contains 14 residues. The CDR3 DNA follows: TGTGCCAGTGGTAGCGGAGGGGCCTTAGAGACCCAGTACTTC. Its translation: CASGSGGALETQYF.

The gene calls are TRBV5-4 and TRBJ2-2, with 8 bases identical to TRBD1. Germline V CDR1 and CDR2: SGHNT, YYREEE (reference sequence). Germline trimming cut 4 bases from V and 4 bases from J; bases unmatched to any gene: 6. The CDR3 runs 15 residues. CDR3 DNA: TGTGCCAGCAGCCCATGGACAGGGAGCACCGGGGAGCTGTTTTTT. Protein sequence: CASSPWTGSTGELFF.

This clone showed up just once. This sequence joins TRBV19 and TRBJ1-5; D is uncertain. CDR3 size: 13 residues. The V gene's germline CDR1 is LNHDA and CDR2 SQIVND (reference sequence). The V gene lost 8 bases and the J gene lost 2 bases, with 10 bases spanning the gap. In nucleotides, the CDR3 is TGTGCCAGTTCGAAAAGAGGCAATCAGCCCCAGCATTTT. Amino acids: CASSKRGNQPQHF.

V usage is TRBV6-1 and J usage is TRBJ2-5; D gene uncertain. The CDR3 extends over 13 amino acids. V gave up 3 bases and J gave up 3 bases, with 8 bases separating them. Germline-derived CDR1 and CDR2 are MNHNS and SASEGT. The CDR3 coding sequence is TGTGCCAGCAGTGAGGGCAGTGAAGAGACCCAGTACTTC. Translated, it gives CASSEGSEETQYF.

The rearrangement links TRBV6-1 to TRBJ1-6; D is undetermined. The germline V gene encodes CDR1 MNHNS and CDR2 SASEGT. With 2 bases removed from V and 8 bases from J, the gap between germline ends came to 10 bases. The CDR3 is 14 amino acids. CDR3 amino acids: CASSERGPDSPLHF. The CDR3 nucleotides read TGTGCCAGCAGTGAAAGAGGGCCCGATTCACCCCTCCACTTT.

J is TRBJ1-5 and V is TRBV27; no definite D call. The germline V gene encodes CDR1 MNHEY and CDR2 SMNVEV (reference sequence). Trimming stripped 6 bases from V and 0 bases from J, with 15 bases between. The CDR3 consists of 16 residues. This chain's CDR3 is CASSPDNYYSNQPQHF. The CDR3 DNA sequence: TGTGCCAGCAGCCCCGACAATTATTATAGCAATCAGCCCCAGCATTTT.